The clone carrying this TCR beta chain came up a few times. This entry belongs to a study of identical twins. The CDR3 totals 15 residues. Germline CDR1 reads DFQATT; CDR2 reads SNEGSKA (reference sequence). V lost 0 bases to trimming and J lost 6 bases, with 16 bases between them. TCRdb itself ran the 5' RACE reads through MiXCR, one entry per CDR3 protein. The table has 200,000 to 250,000 distinct CDR3 sequences, roughly 7% seen once; the top ten hold around 3.4%. The same data also went into a second study, on yellow fever vaccine responses in identical twins.

The TCR comes from a woman younger than 35 in good health. This chain links TRBV20-1 with TRBJ2-3; D assignment may be TRBD1 or TRBD2 (6 bases each). The sequenced material came from memory (CD45RO+) T cells sorted from blood. CDR3 DNA: TGCAGTGCTAGAGATCCTAACAGGGCGGGGGATACGCAGTATTTT. Translation: CSARDPNRAGDTQYF.